This record covers a single TCR beta chain. There are 15 residues in the CDR3. Per germline, CDR1 MNHEY and CDR2 SVGEGT. V was pared by 5 bases and J by 5 bases, with 8 bases of the junction left unmatched. A second 7 to 11 cycle PCR used barcoded and J-beta primers. Each CDR3 protein gets one entry after TCRdb re-called the 5' RACE reads with MiXCR. This sample has 800,000 to 1,300,000 distinct CDR3 sequences; roughly 24% occur once, and the top ten carry 0.65% to 0.95%. The individuals who served as donors were healthy Caucasians living in Russia, aged roughly 6 to 90. Total RNA was extracted at no less than 5 micrograms per sample. The sample belongs to a study of blood T cells in healthy people across ages. The data were also submitted as part of a second study, on T cells of mothers and their children.

Sample: blood. The chain joins TRBV6-2 or TRBV6-3 to TRBJ2-4; 8 bases align to TRBD2. The sequence was obtained from a girl under 10 years old in good health. The CDR3 sequence: CASSLPRLAQNIQYF. DNA of the CDR3: TGTGCCAGCAGTCTTCCCAGACTAGCGCAAAACATTCAGTACTTC.